Shown below are 9 T cell receptor beta chains from a single sample sequenced in a study of Graves' ophthalmopathy and Graves' hyperthyroidism. The study amplified TCR beta CDR3 regions using RNA transcripts. Second-round multiplex PCR came after a first-round RT-PCR that employed HTBI primers. MiXCR, applied by TCRdb to the multiplex PCR reads, yields one record per CDR3 protein. The repertoire holds about 480,000 distinct CDR3 sequences, with 13% to 15% as singletons. Sequencing input: blood. These receptors were taken from a woman in her thirties with Graves' ophthalmopathy.

This clonotype was seen ten or more times. The rearrangement joins TRBV28 to TRBJ1-1; 8 nucleotides line up with TRBD1. V was clipped by 10 bases and J by 7 bases; unmatched bases: 14. The CDR3 contains 14 residues. Germline CDR1 is MDHEN and CDR2 is SYDVKM. CDR3 in DNA: TGTGCCACTCGAAAATTTACAGGGGGGGGTGAAGCTTTCTTT. Translating gives CATRKFTGGGEAFF.

Concerning this clonotype itself: A clone one base away is much larger, so this may be a read error. The CDR3 sequence is CVSMTGGAGEQYF. The CDR3 bases are TGTGTCAGCATGACAGGGGGCGCGGGGGAGCAGTACTTC. The rearrangement links TRBV6-4 to TRBJ2-7; 10 bases fit TRBD1. The CDR3 runs 13 residues. Germline-derived CDR1 and CDR2 are MRHNA and SNTAGT.

In this sample, this clonotype turned up a few times. V gene TRBV4-1 combines with J gene TRBJ1-2, with 10 bases fitting TRBD1. Germline V gene lookup returns CDR1 MGHRA and CDR2 YSYEKL. This CDR3 has 16 amino acids. The junction had 12 bases not matched to a gene; V was cut back by 5 bases and J by 6 bases. The CDR3 DNA reads TGCGCCAGCAGCTTTGAAACGGGACAGGGGACGAATGGCTACACCTTC. Translation: CASSFETGQGTNGYTF.

Concerning this clonotype: This could be a read error, since a much larger clone is one nucleotide away. V is TRBV29-1 and J is TRBJ1-2; D is uncertain. The length of the CDR3 is 11 residues. The germline gives CDR1 SQVTM, CDR2 ANQGSEA. Deletions cut 4 bases from V and 5 bases from J, with 8 bases between. The CDR3 sequence: CSVGAEYGYTF. Written as DNA, the CDR3 is TGCAGCGTTGGGGCGGAATATGGCTACACCTTC. Variable domain in full (rest from reference TRBV29-1 and TRBJ1-2): SAVISQKPSRDICQRGTSLTIQCQVDSQVTMMFWYRQQPGQSLTLIATANQGSEATYESGFVIDKFPISRPNLTFSTLTVSNMSPEDSSIYLCSVGAEYGYTFGSGTRLTVV.

This clonotype was detected ten times or more. The gene calls are TRBV29-1 and TRBJ1-2; D unclear. The germline gives CDR1 SQVTM, CDR2 ANQGSEA. CDR3 length equals 11 residues. V dropped 2 bases and J dropped 5 bases, with 6 bases sitting between them. CDR3 sequence reads: CSVERQYGYTF. CDR3 DNA sequence: TGCAGCGTTGAACGGCAGTATGGCTACACCTTC.

This clonotype has at least ten counts. The genes are TRBV28 and TRBJ1-2; D gene ambiguous. This CDR3 region has 15 residues. CDR1 and CDR2 (germline): MDHEN, SYDVKM. V was cut by 3 bases and J by 0 bases, with 11 bases left in between. The CDR3 nucleotides read TGTGCCAGCAGTTTCGGGCAATTATCTAACTATGGCTACACCTTC. This codes for CASSFGQLSNYGYTF.

This clonotype was detected ten times or more. The rearrangement uses TRBV5-1 and TRBJ1-5, with D tentatively TRBD1 (5 bases). In germline, CDR1 is SGHRS, CDR2 YFSETQ. V lost 3 bases and J 5 bases, leaving 12 bases between the germline ends. The CDR3 is 14 residues long. As DNA, the CDR3 is TGCGCCAGCAGCTCGAGGGGTGGGGATCAGCCCCAGCATTTT. Protein product: CASSSRGGDQPQHF.

The sample holds many counts of this clonotype. V is TRBV6-5 and J is TRBJ2-5; 10 bases agree with TRBD1. Germline CDR1 and CDR2: MNHEY and SVGAGI. This CDR3 spans 15 amino acids. V was clipped by 2 bases and J by 2 bases; unmatched bases: 2. The CDR3: CASSYGTGVQETQYF. CDR3 DNA: TGTGCCAGCAGTTACGGGACAGGGGTACAAGAGACCCAGTACTTC.

The table lists this clonotype with many counts. The chain has TRBV28 and TRBJ1-5, with 9 bases lining up with TRBD1. J was trimmed by 0 bases and V by 5 bases; bases with no gene match: 11. Per germline, CDR1 MDHEN and CDR2 SYDVKM. The CDR3 consists of 18 residues. DNA of the CDR3: TGTGCCAGCAGTCAACTCCCGGACAGGGGTTTTAGCAATCAGCCCCAGCATTTT. Encoded protein: CASSQLPDRGFSNQPQHF.